Listed below are T cell receptor beta chains from one sample, sequenced in a study of OX40 agonist ivuxolimab in advanced cancers. Some clones are missing from TCRdb's copy, which holds only in-frame ones; the method was immunoSEQ multiplex PCR. The sample has roughly 75,000 clones, 90% seen once; the top ten hold 0.35% to 0.45%. The sample was CD4+ or CD8+ T cells sorted from blood, taken in a trial of the OX40 agonist ivuxolimab. The receptors were sampled from an adult with an advanced solid tumor such as melanoma, head and neck, liver or kidney cancer. CDR3s include the opening cysteine and the closing phenylalanine or tryptophan. The order of the fields is V gene, clone size, CDR3 length, J gene, D gene, CDR3 DNA, CDR3 protein. The D gene is left open where the match is weak. Clone sizes are given selectively: once, few, many, or a class where the clone is expanded.

>TRBV28|.|16|TRBJ2-7|TRBD2
TGTGCCAGCACCTTAACTTGGGCTAGCGGATCCTACGAGCAGTACTTC
CASTLTWASGSYEQYF
>TRBV7-8|.|15|TRBJ1-3|.
TGTGCCAGCAGCTACCAGGCCCACTCTGGAAACACCATATATTTT
CASSYQAHSGNTIYF
>TRBV11-2|once|15|TRBJ2-7|TRBD2
TGTGCCAGCAGCTTCCAACCGGGGGGGCCATACGAGCAGTACTTC
CASSFQPGGPYEQYF
>TRBV7-6|.|15|TRBJ2-2|.
TGTGCCAGCAGCGGCGGGGGCCCGAACACCGGGGAGCTGTTTTTT
CASSGGGPNTGELFF
>TRBV12-2|.|17|TRBJ1-2|.
TGTGCAAGTCGCTTACCGGCCCCAGAGAAAACAATCTATGGCTACACCTTC
CASRLPAPEKTIYGYTF
>TRBV7-7|.|15|TRBJ2-2|.
TGTGCCAGCAGCTTAGGAACGGGTAACACCGGGGAGCTGTTTTTT
CASSLGTGNTGELFF
>TRBV19|.|14|TRBJ1-1|.
TGTGCCAGTAGTGTGGCCAGGGCGAACACTGAAGCTTTCTTT
CASSVARANTEAFF
>TRBV5-1|.|15|TRBJ2-3|.
TGCGCCAGCAGCCCCTCGACTTTATCCACAGATACGCAGTATTTT
CASSPSTLSTDTQYF
>TRBV27|.|14|TRBJ2-3|TRBD2
TGTGCCAGCAGACTAGCGGGAGGGCAAGATACGCAGTATTTT
CASRLAGGQDTQYF
>TRBV4-3|.|16|TRBJ2-4|TRBD1
TGCGCCAGCAGCTCCCAGACAGGGGTGGCCAAAAACATTCAGTACTTC
CASSSQTGVAKNIQYF
>TRBV5-1|.|13|TRBJ1-1|TRBD1
TGCGCCAGCAGCGGAGGGGACAGTACTGAAGCTTTCTTT
CASSGGDSTEAFF
>TRBV27|.|13|TRBJ2-1|.
TGTGCCAGCAGTCGACGGGCCCCCAATGAGCAGTTCTTC
CASSRRAPNEQFF
>TRBV5-1|once|12|TRBJ2-5|.
TGCGCCAGCAGCTTGGCGCAAGAGACCCAGTACTTC
CASSLAQETQYF
>TRBV18|.|15|TRBJ2-7|.
TGTGCCAGCTCCTACACGGGACACCTAAACTACGAGCAGTACTTC
CASSYTGHLNYEQYF
>TRBV5-1|.|16|TRBJ2-7|.
TGCGCCAGCAGCCCCCTTATCCCCGGACTCTCCTACGAGCAGTACTTC
CASSPLIPGLSYEQYF
>TRBV6-5|.|14|TRBJ2-4|TRBD1
TGTGCCACCCGACCGACAGGGGGCGTAAACATTCAGTACTTC
CATRPTGGVNIQYF
>TRBV18|.|13|TRBJ1-5|TRBD1
TGTGCCAGCTCACCACAGGGGGCCCCCCCTGAGGATTTT
CASSPQGAPPEDF
>TRBV16|.|15|TRBJ2-6|.
TGTGCCAGCAGTAAACAGGGTTCTGGGGCCAACGTCCTGACTTTC
CASSKQGSGANVLTF
>TRBV7-2|.|14|TRBJ2-2|.
TGTGCCAGCAGCTTAGGGTACGCCACCGGGGAGCTGTTTTTT
CASSLGYATGELFF
>TRBV28|.|15|TRBJ2-2|.
TGTGCCAGCAGTTTAGGGGGCGCGGGCACCGGGGAGCTGTTTTTT
CASSLGGAGTGELFF
>TRBV5-1|.|15|TRBJ2-7|TRBD1
TGCGCCAGCAGCTTGAGCGGGACAGGGAATAGCGAGCAGTACTTC
CASSLSGTGNSEQYF
>TRBV5-1|.|15|TRBJ2-2|.
TGCGCCAGCAGCCGGACGGGGAGCGACACCGGGGAGCTGTTTTTT
CASSRTGSDTGELFF
>TRBV10-2|.|14|TRBJ2-5|TRBD2
TGCGCCAGCAGGGGACTAGCGGGGGAAGAGACCCAGTACTTC
CASRGLAGEETQYF
>TRBV6-1|.|12|TRBJ2-5|.
TGTGCCAGCAAGGCTAGGCAAGAGACCCAGTACTTC
CASKARQETQYF
>TRBV13|.|17|TRBJ1-5|.
TGTGCCAGCAGCTCTCGACAGGAGCTTCGGGGCAATCAGCCCCAGCATTTT
CASSSRQELRGNQPQHF
>TRBV28|once|15|TRBJ1-1|TRBD1
TGTGCCAGCAGTAACAGGGGGGCGGTGAGAACTGAAGCTTTCTTT
CASSNRGAVRTEAFF
>TRBV11-3|.|13|TRBJ2-7|TRBD1
TGTGCCAGCAGCTCGGACAGGTTTTACGAGCAGTACTTC
CASSSDRFYEQYF
>TRBV28|.|16|TRBJ2-2|.
TGTGCCAGCAGTGAAGCCGGGACGGGGAACACCGGGGAGCTGTTTTTT
CASSEAGTGNTGELFF
>TRBV30|.|14|TRBJ1-5|TRBD1
TGTGCCTGGAGTGACAGGGGTGGCAATCAGCCCCAGCATTTT
CAWSDRGGNQPQHF
>TRBV11-2|.|16|TRBJ1-6|TRBD1
TGTGCCAGCAGCTCCTTGAGGGGGCCTGTTAATTCACCCCTCCACTTT
CASSSLRGPVNSPLHF
>TRBV28|.|13|TRBJ2-5|TRBD2
TGTGCCACCTCAAGCGGGGGGCCTGAGACCCAGTACTTC
CATSSGGPETQYF
>TRBV2|.|15|TRBJ2-7|.
TGTGCCAGCAGTGAACTGGGGGTGGCAACCTACGAGCAGTACTTC
CASSELGVATYEQYF
>TRBV4-3|.|15|TRBJ2-3|.
TGCGCCAGCAGCCCCAGCATGATCCGGCCAGATACGCAGTATTTT
CASSPSMIRPDTQYF
>TRBV6-5|.|15|TRBJ1-4|.
TGTGCCAGCAGTTACGGCGGGGGGACTAATGAAAAACTGTTTTTT
CASSYGGGTNEKLFF
>TRBV27|once|16|TRBJ2-5|TRBD1
TGTGCCAGCAGCCAAATCTCGACAGGGGACCGAGAGACCCAGTACTTC
CASSQISTGDRETQYF
>TRBV18|.|14|TRBJ1-1|.
TGTGCCAGCTCACCACAGGGTGTAGACACTGAAGCTTTCTTT
CASSPQGVDTEAFF
>TRBV11-2|.|13|TRBJ1-6|.
TGTGCCAGCAGCCCTACCGATAATTCACCCCTCCACTTT
CASSPTDNSPLHF
>TRBV28|.|13|TRBJ1-2|.
TGTGCCAGCAGTTTCGGGGGCGGCTATGGCTACACCTTC
CASSFGGGYGYTF
>TRBV9|.|16|TRBJ2-7|TRBD2
TGTGCCAGCAGCGAGGGACTAGCGGGGGGGAGGTACGAGCAGTACTTC
CASSEGLAGGRYEQYF
>TRBV11-2|.|13|TRBJ1-4|.
TGTGCCAGCAGCCCCAATTGGGGTGAAAAACTGTTTTTT
CASSPNWGEKLFF
>TRBV13|.|15|TRBJ2-1|TRBD2
TGTGCCAGCAGCTTATCTAGCGGGAGAAACAATGAGCAGTTCTTC
CASSLSSGRNNEQFF
>TRBV19|.|17|TRBJ2-2|.
TGTGCCAGTAGTATAGATCGAATGGGGAAGGACACCGGGGAGCTGTTTTTT
CASSIDRMGKDTGELFF
>TRBV30|once|14|TRBJ1-2|TRBD1
TGTGCCTGGAATACGGGACAGGGAAGCTATGGCTACACCTTC
CAWNTGQGSYGYTF
>TRBV29-1|.|13|TRBJ1-2|.
TGCAGCCACCCCCGGGTGGCTGGCTATGGCTACACCTTC
CSHPRVAGYGYTF
>TRBV9|.|15|TRBJ2-5|.
TGTGCCAGCAGCACCCGCCGGGGGGCGGGGGAGACCCAGTACTTC
CASSTRRGAGETQYF
>TRBV4-1|few|19|TRBJ2-3|TRBD2
TGCGCCAGCAGCCAAGACCCCCTAGCACCAGCGGGAGGGGGGGATACGCAGTATTTT
CASSQDPLAPAGGGDTQYF
>TRBV5-1|.|12|TRBJ1-2|.
TGCGCCAGCAGCAGGACGGCCGATGGCTACACCTTC
CASSRTADGYTF
>TRBV6-5|.|13|TRBJ2-5|TRBD2
TGTGCCAGCACCGGAGCGGGGGTGGAGACCCAGTACTTC
CASTGAGVETQYF
>TRBV6-5|.|14|TRBJ1-1|.
TGTGCCAGCAGTTACACTACAGCGAACACTGAAGCTTTCTTT
CASSYTTANTEAFF